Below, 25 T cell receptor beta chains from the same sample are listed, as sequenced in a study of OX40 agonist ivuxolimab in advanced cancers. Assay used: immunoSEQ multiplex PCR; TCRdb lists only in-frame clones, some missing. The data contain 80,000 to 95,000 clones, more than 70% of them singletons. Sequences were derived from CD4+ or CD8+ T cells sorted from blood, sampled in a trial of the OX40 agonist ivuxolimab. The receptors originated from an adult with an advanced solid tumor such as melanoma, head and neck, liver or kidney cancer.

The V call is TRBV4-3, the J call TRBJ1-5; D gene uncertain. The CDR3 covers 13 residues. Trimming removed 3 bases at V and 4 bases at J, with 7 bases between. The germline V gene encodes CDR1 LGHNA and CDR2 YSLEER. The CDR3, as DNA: TGCGCCAGCAGCCACCAGATTAATCAGCCCCAGCATTTT. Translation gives CASSHQINQPQHF.

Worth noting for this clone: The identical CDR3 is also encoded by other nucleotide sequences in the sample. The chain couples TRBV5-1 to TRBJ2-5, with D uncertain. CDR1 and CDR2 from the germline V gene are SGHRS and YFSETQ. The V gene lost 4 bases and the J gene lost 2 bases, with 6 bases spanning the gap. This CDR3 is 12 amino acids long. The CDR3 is CASSLGQETQYF. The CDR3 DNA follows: TGCGCCAGCAGCCTCGGTCAAGAGACCCAGTACTTC.

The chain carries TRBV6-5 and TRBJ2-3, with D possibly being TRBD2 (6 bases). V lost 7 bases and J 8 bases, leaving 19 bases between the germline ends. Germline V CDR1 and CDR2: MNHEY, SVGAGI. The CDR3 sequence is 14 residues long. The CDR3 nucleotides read TGTGCCAGCACCGAAGTGGGAGGTTCGGGTACGCAGTATTTT. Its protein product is CASTEVGGSGTQYF.

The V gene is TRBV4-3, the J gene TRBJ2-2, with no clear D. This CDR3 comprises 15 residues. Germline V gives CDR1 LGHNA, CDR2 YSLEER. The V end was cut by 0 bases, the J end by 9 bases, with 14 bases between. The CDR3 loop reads CASSQDLSRERELFF. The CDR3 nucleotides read TGCGCCAGCAGCCAAGATCTTAGTAGGGAACGGGAGCTGTTTTTT.

CDR3 loop: CASSLAQASNYGYTF. The CDR3 DNA follows: TGTGCCAGCAGCTTAGCGCAGGCAAGCAACTATGGCTACACCTTC. The J gene is TRBJ1-2, the V gene TRBV7-2; D remains unclear. This CDR3 has 15 residues. Germline V CDR1 and CDR2: SGHTA, FQGNSA. Trimming removed 0 bases at V and 2 bases at J, with 10 bases between.

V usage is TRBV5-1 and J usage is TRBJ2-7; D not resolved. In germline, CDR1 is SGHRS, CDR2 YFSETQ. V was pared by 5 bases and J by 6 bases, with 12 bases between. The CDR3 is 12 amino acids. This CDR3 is CASSPEVLEQYF. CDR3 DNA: TGCGCCAGCAGTCCGGAAGTGCTCGAGCAGTACTTC. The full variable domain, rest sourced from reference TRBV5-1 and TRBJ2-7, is KAGVTQTPRYLIKTRGQQVTLSCSPISGHRSVSWYQQTPGQGLQFLFEYFSETQRNKGNFPGRFSGRQFSNSRSEMNVSTLELGDSALYLCASSPEVLEQYFGPGTRLTVT.

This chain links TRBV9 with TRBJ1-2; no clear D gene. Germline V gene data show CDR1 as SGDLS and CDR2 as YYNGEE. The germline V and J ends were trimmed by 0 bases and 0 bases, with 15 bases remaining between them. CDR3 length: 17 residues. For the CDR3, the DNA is TGTGCCAGCAGCGTAGTTCTCGGCAGCCCTACTAACTATGGCTACACCTTC. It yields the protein CASSVVLGSPTNYGYTF.

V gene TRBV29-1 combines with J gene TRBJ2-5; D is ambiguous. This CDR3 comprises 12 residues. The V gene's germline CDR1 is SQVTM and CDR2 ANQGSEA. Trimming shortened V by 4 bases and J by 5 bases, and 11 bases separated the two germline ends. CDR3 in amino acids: CSVAPGEETQYF. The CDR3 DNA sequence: TGCAGCGTTGCTCCAGGAGAGGAGACCCAGTACTTC.

The CDR3, as DNA: TGTGCCAGCAGTGAAGCTCTGGGAAAGGTGCTGTTTTTT. Translated, it gives CASSEALGKVLFF. The chain uses TRBV25-1 and TRBJ2-2; the D is unclear. V was shortened by 2 bases and J by 13 bases, with 14 bases between the two germline ends. This CDR3 comprises 13 residues. The germline V gene has CDR1 MGHDK and CDR2 SYGVNS.

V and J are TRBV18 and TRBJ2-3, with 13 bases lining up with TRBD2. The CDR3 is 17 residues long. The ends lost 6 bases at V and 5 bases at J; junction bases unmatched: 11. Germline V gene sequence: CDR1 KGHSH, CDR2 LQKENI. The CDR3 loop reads CASSWTSGRGGQDTQYF. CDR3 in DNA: TGTGCCAGCTCCTGGACTAGCGGGAGAGGGGGCCAAGATACGCAGTATTTT. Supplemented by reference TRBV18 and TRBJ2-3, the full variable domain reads NAGVMQNPRHLVRRRGQEARLRCSPMKGHSHVYWYRQLPEEGLKFMVYLQKENIIDESGMPKERFSAEFPKEGPSILRIQQVVRGDSAAYFCASSWTSGRGGQDTQYFGPGTRLTVL.

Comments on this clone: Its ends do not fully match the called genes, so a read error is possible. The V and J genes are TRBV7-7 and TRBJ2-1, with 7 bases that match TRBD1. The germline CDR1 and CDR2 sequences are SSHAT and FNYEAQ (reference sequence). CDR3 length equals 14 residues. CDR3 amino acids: CASSLGQANDEQFF. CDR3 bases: TGTGCTAGCAGCTTAGGACAGGCGAACGATGAGCAGTTCTTC.

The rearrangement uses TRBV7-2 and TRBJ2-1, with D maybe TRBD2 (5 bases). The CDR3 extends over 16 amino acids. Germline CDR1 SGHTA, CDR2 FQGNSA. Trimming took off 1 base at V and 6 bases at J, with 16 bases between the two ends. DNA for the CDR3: TGTGCCAGCAGCTTAGTCCTAGCCCCCAATCGCAATGAGCAGTTCTTC. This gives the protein CASSLVLAPNRNEQFF.

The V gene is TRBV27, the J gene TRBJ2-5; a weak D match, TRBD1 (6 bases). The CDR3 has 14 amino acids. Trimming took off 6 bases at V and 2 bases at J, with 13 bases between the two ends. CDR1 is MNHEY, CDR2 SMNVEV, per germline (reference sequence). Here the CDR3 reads CASSPHREQETQYF. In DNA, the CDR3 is TGTGCCAGCAGCCCGCACAGGGAACAAGAGACCCAGTACTTC.

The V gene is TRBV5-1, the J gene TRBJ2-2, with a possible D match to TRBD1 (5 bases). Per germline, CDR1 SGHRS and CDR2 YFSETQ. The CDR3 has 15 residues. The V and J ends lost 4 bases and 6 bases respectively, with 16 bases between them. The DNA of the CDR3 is TGCGCCAGCAGCGGACCACTGGACACCTCCGGGGAGCTGTTTTTT. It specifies CASSGPLDTSGELFF.

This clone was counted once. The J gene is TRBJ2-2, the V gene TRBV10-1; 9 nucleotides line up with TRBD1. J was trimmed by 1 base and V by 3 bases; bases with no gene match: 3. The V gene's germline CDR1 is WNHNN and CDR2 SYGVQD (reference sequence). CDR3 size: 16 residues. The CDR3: CASSDGTGQNTGELFF. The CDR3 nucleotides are TGCGCCAGCAGTGACGGGACAGGGCAGAACACCGGGGAGCTGTTTTTT.

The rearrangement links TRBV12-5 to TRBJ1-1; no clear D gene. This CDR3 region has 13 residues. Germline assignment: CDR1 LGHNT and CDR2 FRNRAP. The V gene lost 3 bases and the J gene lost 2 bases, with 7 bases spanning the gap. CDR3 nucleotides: TGTGCTAGTGGTTTAGGGCAAAACACTGAAGCTTTCTTT. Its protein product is CASGLGQNTEAFF.

CDR3 in DNA: TGTGCCAGCAGTTTCGGGGGAACGGATACGCAGTATTTT. Residues: CASSFGGTDTQYF. The V and J genes are TRBV27 and TRBJ2-3, with a tentative D call TRBD2 (6 bases). Germline values: CDR1 MNHEY, CDR2 SMNVEV (reference sequence). This CDR3 has 13 residues. Trimming left V 3 bases short and J 6 bases short, with 10 bases between.

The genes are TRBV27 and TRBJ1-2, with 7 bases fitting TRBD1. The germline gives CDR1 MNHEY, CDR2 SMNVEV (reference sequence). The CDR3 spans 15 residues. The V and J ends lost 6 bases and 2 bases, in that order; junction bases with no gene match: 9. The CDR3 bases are TGTGCCAGCAGCTCGCTAGGGACAGAAAACTATGGCTACACCTTC. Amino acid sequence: CASSSLGTENYGYTF.

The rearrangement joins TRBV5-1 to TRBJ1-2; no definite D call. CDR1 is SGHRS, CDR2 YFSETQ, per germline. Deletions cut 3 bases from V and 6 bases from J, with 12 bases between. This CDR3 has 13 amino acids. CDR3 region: CASSSNAGDGYTF. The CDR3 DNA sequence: TGCGCCAGCAGCTCCAACGCAGGCGATGGCTACACCTTC.

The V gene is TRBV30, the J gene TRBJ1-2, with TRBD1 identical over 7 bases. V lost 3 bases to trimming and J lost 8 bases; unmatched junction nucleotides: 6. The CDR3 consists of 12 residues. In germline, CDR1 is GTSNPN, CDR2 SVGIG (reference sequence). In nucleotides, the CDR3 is TGTGCCTGGAGGGTAACAGGGGTCGGCTACACCTTC. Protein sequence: CAWRVTGVGYTF.

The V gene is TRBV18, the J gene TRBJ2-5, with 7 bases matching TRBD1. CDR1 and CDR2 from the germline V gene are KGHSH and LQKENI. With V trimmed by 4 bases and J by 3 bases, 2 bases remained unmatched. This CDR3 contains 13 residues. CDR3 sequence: CASSLGQEETQYF. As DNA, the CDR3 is TGTGCCAGCTCACTTGGACAGGAAGAGACCCAGTACTTC.

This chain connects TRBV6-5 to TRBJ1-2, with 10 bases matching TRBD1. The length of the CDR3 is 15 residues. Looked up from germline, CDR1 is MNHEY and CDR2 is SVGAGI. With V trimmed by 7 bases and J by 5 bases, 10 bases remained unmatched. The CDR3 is CASTRTTGGEYGYTF. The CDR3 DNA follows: TGTGCCAGCACTCGAACGACAGGGGGCGAATATGGCTACACCTTC.

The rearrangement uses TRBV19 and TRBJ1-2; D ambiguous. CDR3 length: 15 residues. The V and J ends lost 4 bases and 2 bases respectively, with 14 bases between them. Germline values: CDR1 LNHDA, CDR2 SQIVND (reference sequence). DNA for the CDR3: TGTGCCAGTAGTAGTCGGCAGGTTGGAAACTATGGCTACACCTTC. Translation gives CASSSRQVGNYGYTF.

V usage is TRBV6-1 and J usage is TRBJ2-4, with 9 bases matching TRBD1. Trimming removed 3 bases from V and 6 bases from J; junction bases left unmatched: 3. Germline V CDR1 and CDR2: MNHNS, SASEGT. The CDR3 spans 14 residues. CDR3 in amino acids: CASSEYRGRNIQYF. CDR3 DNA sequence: TGTGCCAGCAGTGAGTACAGGGGGCGAAACATTCAGTACTTC.

Written as DNA, the CDR3 is TGCGCCAGCAGCCAAGAGGGAGACTTGCCCCAGTTCTTC. Its translation: CASSQEGDLPQFF. J is TRBJ2-1 and V is TRBV4-1; the D gene is possibly TRBD2 (5 bases). The germline CDR1 and CDR2 sequences are MGHRA and YSYEKL. The V end lost 0 bases, the J end lost 13 bases, and 13 bases lay between the germline ends. The CDR3 spans 13 residues.